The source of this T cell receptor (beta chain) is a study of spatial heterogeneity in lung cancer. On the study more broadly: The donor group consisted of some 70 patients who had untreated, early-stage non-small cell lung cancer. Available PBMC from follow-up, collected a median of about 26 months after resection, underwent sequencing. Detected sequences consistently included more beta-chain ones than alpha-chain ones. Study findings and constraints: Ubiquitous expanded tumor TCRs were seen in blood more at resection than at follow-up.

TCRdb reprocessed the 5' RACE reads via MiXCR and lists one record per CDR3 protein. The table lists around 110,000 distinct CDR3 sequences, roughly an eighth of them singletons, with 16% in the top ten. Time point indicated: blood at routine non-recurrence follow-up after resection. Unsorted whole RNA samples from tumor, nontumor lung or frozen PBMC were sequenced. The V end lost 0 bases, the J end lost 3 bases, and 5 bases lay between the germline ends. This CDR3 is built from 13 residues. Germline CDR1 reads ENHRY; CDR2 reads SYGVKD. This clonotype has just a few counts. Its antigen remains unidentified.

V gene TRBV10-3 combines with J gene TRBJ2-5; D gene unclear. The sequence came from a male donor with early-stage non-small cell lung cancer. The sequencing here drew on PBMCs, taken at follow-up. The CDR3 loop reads CAISESSEETQYF. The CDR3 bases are TGTGCCATCAGTGAGTCTTCGGAAGAGACCCAGTACTTC.